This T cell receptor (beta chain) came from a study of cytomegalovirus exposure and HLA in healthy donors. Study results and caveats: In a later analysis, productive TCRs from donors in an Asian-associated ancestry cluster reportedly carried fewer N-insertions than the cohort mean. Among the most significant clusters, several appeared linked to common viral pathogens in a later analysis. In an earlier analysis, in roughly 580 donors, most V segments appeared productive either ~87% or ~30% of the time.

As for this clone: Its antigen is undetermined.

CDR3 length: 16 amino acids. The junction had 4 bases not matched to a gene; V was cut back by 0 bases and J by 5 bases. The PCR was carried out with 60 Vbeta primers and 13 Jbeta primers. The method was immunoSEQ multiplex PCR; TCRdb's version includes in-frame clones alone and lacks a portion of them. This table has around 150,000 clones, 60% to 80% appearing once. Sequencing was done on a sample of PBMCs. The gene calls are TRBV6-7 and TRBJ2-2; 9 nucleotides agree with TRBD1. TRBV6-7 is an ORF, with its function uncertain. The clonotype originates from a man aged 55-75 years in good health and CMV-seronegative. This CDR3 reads CASSYSGTGRTGELFF. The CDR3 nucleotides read TGTGCCAGCAGTTACTCTGGGACAGGGCGGACCGGGGAGCTGTTTTTT.